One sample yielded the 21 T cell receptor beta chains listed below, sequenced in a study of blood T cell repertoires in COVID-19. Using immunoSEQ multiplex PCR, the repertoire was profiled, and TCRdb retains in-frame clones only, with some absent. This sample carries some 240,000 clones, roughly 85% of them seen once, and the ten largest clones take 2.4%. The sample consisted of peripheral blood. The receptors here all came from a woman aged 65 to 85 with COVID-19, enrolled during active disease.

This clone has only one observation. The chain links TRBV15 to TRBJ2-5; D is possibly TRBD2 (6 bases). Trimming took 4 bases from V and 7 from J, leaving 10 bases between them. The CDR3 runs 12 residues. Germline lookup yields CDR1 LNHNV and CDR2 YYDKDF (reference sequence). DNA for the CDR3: TGTGCCACCAGCAACGTGGAGGGGACCCAGTACTTC. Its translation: CATSNVEGTQYF.

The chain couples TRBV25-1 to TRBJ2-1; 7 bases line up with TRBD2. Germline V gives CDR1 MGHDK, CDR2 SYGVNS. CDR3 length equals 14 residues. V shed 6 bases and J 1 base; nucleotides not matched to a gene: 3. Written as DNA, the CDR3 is TGTGCCAGCAGAAGGACTAGTTCCTACAATGAGCAGTTCTTC. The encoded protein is CASRRTSSYNEQFF.

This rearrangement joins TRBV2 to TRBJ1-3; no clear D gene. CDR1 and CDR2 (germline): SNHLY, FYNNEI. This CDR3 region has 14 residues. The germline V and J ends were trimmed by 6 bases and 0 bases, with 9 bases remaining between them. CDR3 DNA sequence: TGTGCCAGCAGGGCAGTGATCTCTGGAAACACCATATATTTT. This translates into CASRAVISGNTIYF.

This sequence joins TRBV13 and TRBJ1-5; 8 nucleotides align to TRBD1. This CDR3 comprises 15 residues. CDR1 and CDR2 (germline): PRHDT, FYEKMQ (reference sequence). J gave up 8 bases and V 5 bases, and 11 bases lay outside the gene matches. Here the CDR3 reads CASSLRGRGPEPQHF. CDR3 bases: TGTGCCAGCAGCCTGAGGGGCAGGGGGCCTGAGCCCCAGCATTTT.

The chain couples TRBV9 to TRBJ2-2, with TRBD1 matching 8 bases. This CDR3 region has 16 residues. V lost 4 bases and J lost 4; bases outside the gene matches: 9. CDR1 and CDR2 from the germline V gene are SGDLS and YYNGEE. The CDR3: CASSPLTTGGTGELFF. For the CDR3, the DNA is TGTGCCAGCAGCCCTTTGACTACAGGGGGCACCGGGGAGCTGTTTTTT.

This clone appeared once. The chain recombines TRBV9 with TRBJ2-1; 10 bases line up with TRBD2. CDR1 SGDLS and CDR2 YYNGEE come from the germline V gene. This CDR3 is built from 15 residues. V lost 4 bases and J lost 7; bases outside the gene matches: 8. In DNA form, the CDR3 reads TGTGCCAGCAGCCTCACAGCGGGGGGGCCAAATGAGCAGTTCTTC. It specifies CASSLTAGGPNEQFF.

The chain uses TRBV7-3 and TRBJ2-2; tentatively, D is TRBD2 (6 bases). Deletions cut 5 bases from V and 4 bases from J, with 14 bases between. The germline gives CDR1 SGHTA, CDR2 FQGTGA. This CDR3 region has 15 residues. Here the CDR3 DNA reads TGTGCCAGCAGCCAAGGTGGGGGGAGCACCGGGGAGCTGTTTTTT. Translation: CASSQGGGSTGELFF.

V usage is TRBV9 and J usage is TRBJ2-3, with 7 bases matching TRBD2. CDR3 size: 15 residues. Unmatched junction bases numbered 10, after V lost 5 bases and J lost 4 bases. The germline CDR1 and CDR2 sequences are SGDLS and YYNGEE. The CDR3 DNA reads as TGTGCCAGCAGGAGGTCGGGACTACAGGCAGATACGCAGTATTTT. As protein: CASRRSGLQADTQYF.

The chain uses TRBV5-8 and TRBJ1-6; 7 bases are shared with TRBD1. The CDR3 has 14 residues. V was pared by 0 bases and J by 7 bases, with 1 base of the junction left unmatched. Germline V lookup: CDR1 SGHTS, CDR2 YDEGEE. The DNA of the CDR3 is TGTGCCAGCAGCTTGGGACAGGGAAATTCACCCCTCCACTTT. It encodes CASSLGQGNSPLHF.

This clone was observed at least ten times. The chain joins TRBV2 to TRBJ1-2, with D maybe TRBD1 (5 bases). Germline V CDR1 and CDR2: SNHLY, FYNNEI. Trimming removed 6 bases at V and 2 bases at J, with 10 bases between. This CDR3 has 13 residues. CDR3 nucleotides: TGTGCCAGCAGGCCCGACAGAAACTATGGCTACACCTTC. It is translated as CASRPDRNYGYTF.

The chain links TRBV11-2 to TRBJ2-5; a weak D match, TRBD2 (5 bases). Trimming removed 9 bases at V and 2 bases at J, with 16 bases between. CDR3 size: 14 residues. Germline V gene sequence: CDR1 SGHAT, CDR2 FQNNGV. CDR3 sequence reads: CASGPGWDQETQYF. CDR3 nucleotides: TGTGCCAGTGGGCCGGGGTGGGATCAAGAGACCCAGTACTTC.

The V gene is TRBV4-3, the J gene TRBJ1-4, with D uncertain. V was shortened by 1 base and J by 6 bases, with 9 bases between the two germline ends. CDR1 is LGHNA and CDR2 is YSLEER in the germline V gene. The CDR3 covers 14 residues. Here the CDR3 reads CASSQGLHDEKLFF. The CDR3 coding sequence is TGCGCCAGCAGCCAAGGTTTACATGATGAAAAACTGTTTTTT.

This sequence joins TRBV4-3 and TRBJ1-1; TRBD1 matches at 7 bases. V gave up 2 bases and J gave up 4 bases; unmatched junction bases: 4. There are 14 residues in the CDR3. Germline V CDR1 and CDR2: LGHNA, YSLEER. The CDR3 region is CASSQFTGATEAFF. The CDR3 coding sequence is TGCGCCAGCAGCCAATTTACAGGGGCCACTGAAGCTTTCTTT.

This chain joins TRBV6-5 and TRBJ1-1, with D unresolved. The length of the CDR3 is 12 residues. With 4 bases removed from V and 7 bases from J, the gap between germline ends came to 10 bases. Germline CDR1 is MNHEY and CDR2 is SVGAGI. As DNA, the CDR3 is TGTGCCAGCAGTTCGAGATCAGGTGAAGCTTTCTTT. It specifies CASSSRSGEAFF.

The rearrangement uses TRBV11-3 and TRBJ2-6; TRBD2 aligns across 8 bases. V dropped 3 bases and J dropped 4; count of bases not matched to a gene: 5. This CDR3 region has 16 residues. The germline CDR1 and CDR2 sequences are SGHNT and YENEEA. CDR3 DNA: TGTGCCAGCAGCTTCGGGGGGGGGCCCGGGGCCAACGTCCTGACTTTC. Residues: CASSFGGGPGANVLTF.

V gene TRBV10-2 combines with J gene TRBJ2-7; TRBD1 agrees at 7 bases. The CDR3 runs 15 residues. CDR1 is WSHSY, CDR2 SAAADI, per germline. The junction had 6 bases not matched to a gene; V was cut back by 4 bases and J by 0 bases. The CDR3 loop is CASSATGSSSYEQYF. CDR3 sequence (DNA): TGCGCCAGCAGTGCGACAGGGTCGAGCTCCTACGAGCAGTACTTC.

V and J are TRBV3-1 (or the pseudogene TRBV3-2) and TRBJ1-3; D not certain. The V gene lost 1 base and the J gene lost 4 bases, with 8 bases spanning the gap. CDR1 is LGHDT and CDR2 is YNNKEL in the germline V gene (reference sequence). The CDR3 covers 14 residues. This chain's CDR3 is CASSQVVGGNTIYF. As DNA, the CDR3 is TGTGCCAGCAGCCAAGTGGTTGGCGGAAACACCATATATTTT.

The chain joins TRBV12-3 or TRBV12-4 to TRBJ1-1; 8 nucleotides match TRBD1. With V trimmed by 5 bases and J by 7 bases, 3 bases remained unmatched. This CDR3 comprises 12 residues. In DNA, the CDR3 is TGTGCCAGCAGTCAGACAGGGGTTGAAGCTTTCTTT. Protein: CASSQTGVEAFF.

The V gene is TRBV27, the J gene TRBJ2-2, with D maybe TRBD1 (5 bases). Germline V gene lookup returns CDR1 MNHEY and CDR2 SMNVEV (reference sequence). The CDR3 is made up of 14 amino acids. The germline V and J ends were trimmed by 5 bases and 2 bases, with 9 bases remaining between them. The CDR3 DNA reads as TGTGCCAGCAGTGCACAGGACAACACCGGGGAGCTGTTTTTT. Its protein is CASSAQDNTGELFF.

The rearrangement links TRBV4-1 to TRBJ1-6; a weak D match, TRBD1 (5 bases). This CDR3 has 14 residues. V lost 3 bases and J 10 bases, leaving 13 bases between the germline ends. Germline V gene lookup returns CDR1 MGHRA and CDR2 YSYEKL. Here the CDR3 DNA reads TGCGCCAGCAGCCATGGGGGGGGGAGATCACCCCTCCACTTT. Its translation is CASSHGGGRSPLHF.

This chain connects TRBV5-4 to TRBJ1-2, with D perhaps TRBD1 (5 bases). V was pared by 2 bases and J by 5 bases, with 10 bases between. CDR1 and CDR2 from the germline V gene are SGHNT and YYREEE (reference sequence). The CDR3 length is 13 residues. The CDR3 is CASSFRVWYGYTF. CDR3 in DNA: TGTGCCAGCAGCTTCAGGGTTTGGTATGGCTACACCTTC.